This T cell receptor beta chain emerged from a study of blood T cell repertoires in COVID-19 (dated by TCRdb to about 2020). Turning to the overall study: For ImmuneRACE Cohort 3, a participant was defined as recovered based on two consecutive negative NP/OP PCR tests, clearance by a healthcare professional, or resolution of symptoms. Samples covering the acute and convalescent phases of COVID-19 were provided by collaborators in the United States, Italy and Spain. The prospective study material was composed of cDNA or gDNA derived from T cells, B-cell-depleted T cells, or PBMCs. Subjects who had been exposed to COVID-19, were actively infected with it, or had recovered from it provided the deeply sampled blood TCRbeta repertoires that made up the dataset. The repertoires were released in a freely available public database meant as a resource for research on the immune response to SARS-CoV-2. Samples came from the ongoing ImmuneRACE study (first 160 participants) plus 1,254 subjects from 6 global collaborators. The sample metadata nearly always contained a de-identified subject ID, COVID-19 status, age in years and sex. Where available, HLA class I and class II types were obtained from metadata supplied by the sample provider rather than from assay-based typing.

Participants in the prospective study were aged roughly 18 to 100 years, lived in about two dozen United States geographic areas, and enrolled through a virtual design. In the prospective study, cohorts were assigned on the basis of participant-reported clinical history obtained from a screening survey and a study questionnaire. Mobile phlebotomists in the prospective study collected whole blood, serum and a nasopharyngeal or oropharyngeal swab from every participant. Additional blood draws and questionnaires over an approximately 2-month period could optionally be provided by prospective study participants. Prospective study blood samples were shipped either frozen or at room temperature before DNA extraction. TCRbeta CDR3 regions were amplified from genomic DNA using the immunoSEQ Assay, a bias-controlled multiplex PCR. Per the source publication's procedure: The number of nucleated cells in each sample was estimated from the amplification of reference gene primers within the assay. To quantify the absolute abundance of each unique TCRbeta CDR3 rearrangement, sequence reads were collapsed and filtered. For each sample, productive Simpson clonality was calculated as the square root of Simpson's diversity index over productive rearrangements. This is the immuneACCESS table as TCRdb keeps it, with only in-frame sequences that have V and J called. A part of the clones is gone; compared with another copy, unresolved V genes explain less than half, and the rest is unexplained. The V and J calls and clone size are taken from that table; D and trimming were inferred from the DNA. Within this sample are 330,000 or so clones, with 80% to 90% of them counted one time only. 1.9% of the sample is in the top ten clones.

The research as a whole found: How much clinical and demographic metadata was included differed by source and by participant, and the metadata was provided uncurated.

Reading from cysteine to phenylalanine, the CDR3 counts 13 amino acids. Only CDR3 DNA is held: 39 bases, read in frame from base 1. CDR1 is given as SNHLY and CDR2 as FYNNEI, both from the germline V gene. The V end loses 7 bases and the J end loses 6 bases, and a stretch of 13 bases separates them. Concerning this clone: This clone's antigen is unknown. The input lacks base qualities; no much larger clone sits a single base away.

The sequencing sample was made of PBMCs or T cells enriched from blood (not recorded which). The receptor was derived from a middle-aged man in a cohort exposed to, infected with or recovered from COVID-19 (not recorded which). The chain is made from TRBV2 and TRBJ2-1; tentative D gene TRBD2, with 5 bases matching. The CDR3 here reads CASKALDLNEQFF. The DNA reads as follows: TGTGCCAGCAAAGCACTAGATCTCAATGAGCAGTTCTTC.